The TCR beta chain under discussion was sequenced for a study of T cell responses to AZD1222 COVID-19 vaccine. Whole-study results and caveats: At 160-218 and 743-854, vaccine-associated CD4 TCRs were dominant, and they spanned spike. All repertoire sampling was performed exclusively after the peak T cell response.

With regard to this clone: Its antigen remains unknown.

Germline V gene data show CDR1 as SGHRS and CDR2 as YFSETQ. The CDR3 loop spans 14 amino acids. V lost 1 base to trimming and J lost 3 bases, with 10 bases between them. Sequencing was performed with immunoSEQ multiplex PCR; in TCRdb, only in-frame clones are kept and a portion is missing. Of fewer than 200,000 clones in the sample, 90% to 95% were seen once. The TCR originated in an adult in good health. The rearrangement joins TRBV5-1 to TRBJ1-1; D remains ambiguous. The sample consisted of peripheral blood, taken on day 0 of AZD1222 vaccination. The CDR3 DNA follows: TGCGCCAGCAGCTTGACAGCTACCCACACTGAAGCTTTCTTT. Translating it yields CASSLTATHTEAFF. Together with reference TRBV5-1 and TRBJ1-1, the CDR3 gives the full variable domain: KAGVTQTPRYLIKTRGQQVTLSCSPISGHRSVSWYQQTPGQGLQFLFEYFSETQRNKGNFPGRFSGRQFSNSRSEMNVSTLELGDSALYLCASSLTATHTEAFFGQGTRLTVV.